This T cell receptor (beta chain) appears in the sequencing data of a study of T cell repertoires in cytomegalovirus infection. In the study overall: Both a matching HLA type and CMV infection were indicated by public TCR beta signatures.

As for this clonotype: The antigen is not known.

MiXCR, applied by TCRdb to the reads, yields one record per CDR3 protein. The sample has about 770,000 distinct CDR3 sequences; roughly 28% are singletons. Study findings and constraints: Frequencies of public TCR beta families were cumulated, and this identified carriers of CMV plus the relevant HLA. The study found HLA-C-restricted CMV-specific TCR beta clonotypes dominating the ex vivo response.

The J segment lost 4 bases and the V segment lost 8 bases, leaving 8 bases of the junction unmatched. Germline V CDR1 and CDR2: SGHNT, YENEEA. The CDR3 has 15 residues. Sample: cultured CD8+ T cells from PBMCs, taken from culture after CMV antigen stimulation. The chain uses TRBV11-3 and TRBJ1-5; 10 bases agree with TRBD1. This clonotype was obtained from a human donor in good health (CMV status not recorded). Some clones in this sample may be carry-over from other donors' samples. In DNA form, the CDR3 reads TGTGCCAGCCAGCTCCGGGACAGGGGAAATCAGCCCCAGCATTTT. Protein: CASQLRDRGNQPQHF. The variable domain in full, with the rest retrieved from reference TRBV11-3 and TRBJ1-5, is EAGVVQSPRYKIIEKKQPVAFWCNPISGHNTLYWYLQNLGQGPELLIRYENEEAVDDSQLPKDRFSAERLKGVDSTLKIQPAELGDSAVYLCASQLRDRGNQPQHFGDGTRLSIL.